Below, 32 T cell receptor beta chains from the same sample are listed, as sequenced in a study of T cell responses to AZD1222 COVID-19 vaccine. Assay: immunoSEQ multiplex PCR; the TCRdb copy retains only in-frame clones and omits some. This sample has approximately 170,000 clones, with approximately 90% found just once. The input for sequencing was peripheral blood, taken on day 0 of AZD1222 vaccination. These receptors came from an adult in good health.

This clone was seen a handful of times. The CDR3 DNA reads TGTGCCAGCAGCTTATCGCCTAGCGGGGGGGTCTCAGAGACCCAGTACTTC. It specifies CASSLSPSGGVSETQYF. V and J are TRBV7-3 and TRBJ2-5, with 12 bases identical to TRBD2. CDR1 is SGHTA and CDR2 is FQGTGA in the germline V gene. Germline trimming cut 2 bases from V and 4 bases from J; bases unmatched to any gene: 8. This CDR3 comprises 17 residues.

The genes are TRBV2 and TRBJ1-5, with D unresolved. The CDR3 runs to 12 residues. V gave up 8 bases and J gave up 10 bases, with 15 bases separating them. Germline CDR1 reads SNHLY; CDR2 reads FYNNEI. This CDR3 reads CASEGRLGPQHF. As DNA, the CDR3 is TGTGCCAGCGAAGGCCGGCTTGGCCCCCAGCATTTT. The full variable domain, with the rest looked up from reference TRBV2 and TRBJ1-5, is EPEVTQTPSHQVTQMGQEVILRCVPISNHLYFYWYRQILGQKVEFLVSFYNNEISEKSEIFDDQFSVERPDGSNFTLKIRSTKLEDSAMYFCASEGRLGPQHFGDGTRLSIL.

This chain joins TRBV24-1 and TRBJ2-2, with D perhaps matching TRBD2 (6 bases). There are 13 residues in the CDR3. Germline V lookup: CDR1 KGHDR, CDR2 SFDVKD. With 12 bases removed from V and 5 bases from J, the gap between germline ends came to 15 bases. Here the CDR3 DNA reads TGTGCCCCATACCGGGAGCATACCGGGGAGCTGTTTTTT. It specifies CAPYREHTGELFF.

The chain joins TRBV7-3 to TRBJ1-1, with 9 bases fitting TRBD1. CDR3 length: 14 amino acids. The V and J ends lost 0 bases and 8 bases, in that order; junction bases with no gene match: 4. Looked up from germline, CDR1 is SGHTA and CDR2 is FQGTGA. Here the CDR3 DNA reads TGTGCCAGCAGCTTAACGGGGACAGGGACCGAAGCTTTCTTT. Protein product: CASSLTGTGTEAFF.

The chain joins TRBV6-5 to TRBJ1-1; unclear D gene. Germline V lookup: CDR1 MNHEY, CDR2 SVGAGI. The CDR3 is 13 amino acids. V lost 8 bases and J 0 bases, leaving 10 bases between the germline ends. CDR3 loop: CASYIQVNTEAFF. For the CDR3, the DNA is TGTGCCAGCTATATTCAAGTGAACACTGAAGCTTTCTTT.

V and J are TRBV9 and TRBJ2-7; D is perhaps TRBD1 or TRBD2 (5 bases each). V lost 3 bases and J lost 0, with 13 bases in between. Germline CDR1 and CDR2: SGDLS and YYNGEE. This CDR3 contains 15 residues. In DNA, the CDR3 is TGTGCCAGCAGCGCGGGACCGAGCCCCTCCTACGAGCAGTACTTC. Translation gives CASSAGPSPSYEQYF. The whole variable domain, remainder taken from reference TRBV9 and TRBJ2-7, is DSGVTQTPKHLITATGQRVTLRCSPRSGDLSVYWYQQSLDQGLQFLIQYYNGEERAKGNILERFSAQQFPDLHSELNLSSLELGDSALYFCASSAGPSPSYEQYFGPGTRLTVT.

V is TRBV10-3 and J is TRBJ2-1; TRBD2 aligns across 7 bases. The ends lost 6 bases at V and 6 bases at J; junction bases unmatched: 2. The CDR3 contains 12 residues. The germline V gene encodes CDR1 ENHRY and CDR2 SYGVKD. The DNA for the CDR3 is TGTGCCATCAGGAGGGAGGGCAATGAGCAGTTCTTC. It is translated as CAIRREGNEQFF.

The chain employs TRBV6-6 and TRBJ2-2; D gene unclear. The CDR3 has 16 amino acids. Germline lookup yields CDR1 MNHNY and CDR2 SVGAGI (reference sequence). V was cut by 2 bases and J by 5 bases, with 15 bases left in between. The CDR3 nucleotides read TGTGCCAGCAGTTACCGACCGTCGTTGGGAACCGGGGAGCTGTTTTTT. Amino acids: CASSYRPSLGTGELFF.

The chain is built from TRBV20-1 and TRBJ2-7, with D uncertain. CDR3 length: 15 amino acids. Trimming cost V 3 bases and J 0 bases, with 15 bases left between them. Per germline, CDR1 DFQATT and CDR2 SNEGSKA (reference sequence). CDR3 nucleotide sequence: TGCAGTGCTAGTCGGCTCTCAGAAGGCTCCTACGAGCAGTACGTC. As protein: CSASRLSEGSYEQYV.

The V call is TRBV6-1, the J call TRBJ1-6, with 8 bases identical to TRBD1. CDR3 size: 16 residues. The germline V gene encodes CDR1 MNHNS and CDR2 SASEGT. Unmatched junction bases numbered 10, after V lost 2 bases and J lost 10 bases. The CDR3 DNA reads TGTGCCAGCAGTGAATTGGTGGCAGGGGGCCGGTCACCCCTCCACTTT. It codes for CASSELVAGGRSPLHF.

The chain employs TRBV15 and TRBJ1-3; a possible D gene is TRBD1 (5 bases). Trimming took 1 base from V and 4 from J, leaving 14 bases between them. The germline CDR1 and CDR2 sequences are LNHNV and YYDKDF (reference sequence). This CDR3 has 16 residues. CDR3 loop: CATSRVAGKAGNTIYF. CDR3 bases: TGTGCCACCAGCAGAGTGGCAGGGAAAGCCGGAAACACCATATATTTT.

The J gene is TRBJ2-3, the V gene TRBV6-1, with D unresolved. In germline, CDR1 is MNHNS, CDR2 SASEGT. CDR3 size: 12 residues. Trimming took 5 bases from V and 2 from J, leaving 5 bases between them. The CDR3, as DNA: TGTGCCAGCAGTACTCCCACAGATACGCAGTATTTT. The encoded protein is CASSTPTDTQYF.

The CDR3 reads CAFTGKGRSPLHF. CDR3 DNA: TGTGCCTTCACGGGAAAGGGACGGTCACCCCTCCACTTT. The chain combines TRBV30 with TRBJ1-6; weak D call: TRBD1 (5 bases). This CDR3 is built from 13 residues. From germline, CDR1 is GTSNPN and CDR2 SVGIG (reference sequence). V was pared by 7 bases and J by 10 bases, with 17 bases between.

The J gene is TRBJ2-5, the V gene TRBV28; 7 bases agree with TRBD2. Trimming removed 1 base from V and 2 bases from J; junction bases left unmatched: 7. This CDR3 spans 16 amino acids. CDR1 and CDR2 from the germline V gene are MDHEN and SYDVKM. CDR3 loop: CASSLLGGEKQETQYF. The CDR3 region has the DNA TGTGCCAGCAGTTTATTGGGGGGGGAAAAACAAGAGACCCAGTACTTC.

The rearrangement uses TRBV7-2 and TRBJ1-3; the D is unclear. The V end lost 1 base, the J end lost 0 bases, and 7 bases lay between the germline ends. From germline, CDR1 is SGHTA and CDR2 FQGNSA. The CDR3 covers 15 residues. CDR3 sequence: CASSLEAPSGNTIYF. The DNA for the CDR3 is TGTGCCAGCAGCTTAGAAGCCCCCTCTGGAAACACCATATATTTT.

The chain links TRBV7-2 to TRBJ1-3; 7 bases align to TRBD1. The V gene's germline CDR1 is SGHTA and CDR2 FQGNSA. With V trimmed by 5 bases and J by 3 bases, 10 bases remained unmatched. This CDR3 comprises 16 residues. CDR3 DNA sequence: TGTGCCAGCAGCCTCTCGACAGGGAATTATGGAAACACCATATATTTT. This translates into CASSLSTGNYGNTIYF.

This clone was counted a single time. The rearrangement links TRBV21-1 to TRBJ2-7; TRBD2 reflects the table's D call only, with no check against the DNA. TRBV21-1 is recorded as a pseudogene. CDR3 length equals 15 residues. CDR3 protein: CASARGGNKSYEQYV. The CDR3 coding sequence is TGTGCCAGTGCACGGGGGGGGAACAAGTCCTACGAGCAGTACGTC.

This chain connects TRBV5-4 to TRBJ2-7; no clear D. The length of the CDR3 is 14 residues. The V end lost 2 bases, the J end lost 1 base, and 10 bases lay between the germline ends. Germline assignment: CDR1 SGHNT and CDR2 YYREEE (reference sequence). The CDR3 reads CASSFWQESYEQYF. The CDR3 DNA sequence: TGTGCCAGCAGCTTCTGGCAGGAATCCTACGAGCAGTACTTC.

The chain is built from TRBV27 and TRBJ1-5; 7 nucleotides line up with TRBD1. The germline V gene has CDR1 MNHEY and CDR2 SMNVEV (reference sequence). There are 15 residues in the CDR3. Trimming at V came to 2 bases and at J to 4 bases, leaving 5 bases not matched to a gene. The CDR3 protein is CASSLDRAPNQPQHF. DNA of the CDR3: TGTGCCAGCAGTTTAGACAGGGCCCCTAATCAGCCCCAGCATTTT.

DNA for the CDR3: TGTGCCAGCAGTTTTACCACCGGACAGGGGGGCAATCAGCCCCAGCATTTT. This encodes CASSFTTGQGGNQPQHF. The J gene is TRBJ1-5, the V gene TRBV28, with 10 bases matching TRBD1. The junction had 7 bases not matched to a gene; V was cut back by 3 bases and J by 2 bases. This CDR3 comprises 17 residues. CDR1 and CDR2 from the germline V gene are MDHEN and SYDVKM.

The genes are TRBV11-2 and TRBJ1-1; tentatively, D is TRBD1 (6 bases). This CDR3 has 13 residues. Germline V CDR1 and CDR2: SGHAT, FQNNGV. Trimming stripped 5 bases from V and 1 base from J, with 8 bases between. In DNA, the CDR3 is TGTGCCAGCAGCCTGACAGGGAACACTGAAGCTTTCTTT. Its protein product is CASSLTGNTEAFF.

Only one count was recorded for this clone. As DNA, the CDR3 is TGTGCCAGCAGCTCTAACAATGAGCAGTTCTTC. Translated: CASSSNNEQFF. This chain uses TRBV7-3 with TRBJ2-1; no definite D call. The CDR3 is 11 residues long. Germline V gene lookup returns CDR1 SGHTA and CDR2 FQGTGA. The ends were cut back, 4 bases at V and 5 bases at J, with 3 bases in the middle.

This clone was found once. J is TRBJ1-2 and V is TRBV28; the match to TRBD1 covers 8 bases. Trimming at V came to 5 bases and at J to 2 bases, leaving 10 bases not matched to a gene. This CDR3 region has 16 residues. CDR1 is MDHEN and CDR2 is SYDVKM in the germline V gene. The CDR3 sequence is CASSAPAGGRNYGYTF. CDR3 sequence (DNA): TGTGCCAGCAGTGCTCCCGCAGGGGGCAGAAACTATGGCTACACCTTC.

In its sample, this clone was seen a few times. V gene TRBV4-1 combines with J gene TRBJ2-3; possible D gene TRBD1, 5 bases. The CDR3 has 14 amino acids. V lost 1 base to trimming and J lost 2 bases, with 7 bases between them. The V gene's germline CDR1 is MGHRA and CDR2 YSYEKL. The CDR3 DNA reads TGCGCCAGCAGCCAAGGACAGTTCACAGATACGCAGTATTTT. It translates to CASSQGQFTDTQYF.

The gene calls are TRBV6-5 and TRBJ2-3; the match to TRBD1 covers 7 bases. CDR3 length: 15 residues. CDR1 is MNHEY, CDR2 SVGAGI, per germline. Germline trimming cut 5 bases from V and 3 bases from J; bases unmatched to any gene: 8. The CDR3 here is CASSHRGRTTDTQYF. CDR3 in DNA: TGTGCCAGCAGTCACAGGGGAAGAACTACAGATACGCAGTATTTT.

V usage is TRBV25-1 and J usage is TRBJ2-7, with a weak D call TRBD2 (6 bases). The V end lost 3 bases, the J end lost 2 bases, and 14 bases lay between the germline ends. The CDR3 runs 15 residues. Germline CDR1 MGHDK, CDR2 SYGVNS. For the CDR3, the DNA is TGTGCCAGCAGTGATTGGGCTAGCGAGACCTACGAGCAGTACTTC. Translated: CASSDWASETYEQYF.

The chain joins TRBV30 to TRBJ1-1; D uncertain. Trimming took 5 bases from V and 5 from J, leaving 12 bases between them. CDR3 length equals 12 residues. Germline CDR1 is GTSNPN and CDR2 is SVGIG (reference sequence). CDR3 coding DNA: TGTGCCTGGGTCGGTGGGTGGACTGAAGCTTTCTTT. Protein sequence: CAWVGGWTEAFF.

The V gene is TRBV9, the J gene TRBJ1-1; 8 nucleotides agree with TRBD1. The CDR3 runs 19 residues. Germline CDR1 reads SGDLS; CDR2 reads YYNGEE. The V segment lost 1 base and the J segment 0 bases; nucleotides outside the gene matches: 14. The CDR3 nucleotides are TGTGCCAGCAGCGTATTGCCAGGGGGCGTGGGGGACATGAACACTGAAGCTTTCTTT. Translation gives CASSVLPGGVGDMNTEAFF.

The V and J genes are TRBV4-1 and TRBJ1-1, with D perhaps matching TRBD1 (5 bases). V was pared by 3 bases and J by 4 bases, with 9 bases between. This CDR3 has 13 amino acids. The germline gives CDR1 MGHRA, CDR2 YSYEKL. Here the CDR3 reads CASSQGLTTEAFF. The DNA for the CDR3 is TGCGCCAGCAGCCAGGGGCTCACCACTGAAGCTTTCTTT.

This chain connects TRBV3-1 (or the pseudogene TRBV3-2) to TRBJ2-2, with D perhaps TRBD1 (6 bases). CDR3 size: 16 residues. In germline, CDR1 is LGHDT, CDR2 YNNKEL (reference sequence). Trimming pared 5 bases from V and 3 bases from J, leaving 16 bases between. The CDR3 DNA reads TGTGCCAGCAGCTCAAACCGGGACATTGACACCGGGGAGCTGTTTTTT. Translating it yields CASSSNRDIDTGELFF.

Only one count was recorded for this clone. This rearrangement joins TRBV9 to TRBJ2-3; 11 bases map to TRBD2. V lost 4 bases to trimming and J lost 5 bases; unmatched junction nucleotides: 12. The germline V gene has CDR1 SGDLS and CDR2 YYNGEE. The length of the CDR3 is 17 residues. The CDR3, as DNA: TGTGCCAGCAGCCCAACGACTAGCGGGGCGTATAGAGATACGCAGTATTTT. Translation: CASSPTTSGAYRDTQYF.

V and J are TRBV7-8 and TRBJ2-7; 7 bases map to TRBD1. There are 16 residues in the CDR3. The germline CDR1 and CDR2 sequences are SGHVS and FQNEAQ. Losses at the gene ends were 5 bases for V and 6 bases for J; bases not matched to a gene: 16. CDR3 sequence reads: CASSDRPATGLPEQYF. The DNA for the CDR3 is TGTGCCAGCAGCGATAGGCCGGCGACAGGGCTTCCCGAGCAGTACTTC.